This T cell receptor (beta chain) was sequenced in a study of Ad26.COV2.S vaccination and SARS-CoV-2 variants. In the study overall: Intramuscular Ad26.COV2.S doses were given once or twice, 56 days apart. Overall study findings and caveats: Substantial breadth was reportedly displayed by spike-specific CD8+ and CD4+ T cell responses after vaccination.

About this clone: What it binds is unknown.

Per germline, CDR1 SGHTA and CDR2 FQGNSA. V shed 3 bases and J 1 base; nucleotides not matched to a gene: 9. The CDR3 is 17 amino acids. Described treatment: roughly 18 received Ad26.COV2.S at low or high dose, single or two shots; 5 received placebo; per-sample allocation not given. Sampling occurred on day 63 after the first vaccine or placebo injection. This vaccine is an Ad26 vector that expresses the Wuhan-strain SARS-CoV-2 spike. Profiled with immunoSEQ multiplex PCR; TCRdb holds only in-frame clones, not every one. The sample records 300,000 to 500,000 clones, about 85% being singletons. Sample: peripheral blood, taken in a trial of Ad26.COV2.S vaccine versus placebo. The V call is TRBV7-2, the J call TRBJ1-1; 9 positions agree with TRBD1. This receptor was obtained from a person aged 18-60 years who received the Ad26.COV2.S COVID-19 vaccine or a placebo. In nucleotides, the CDR3 is TGTGCCAGCAGCTTCGGACAGGGGAGAGGTTGGAACACTGAAGCTTTCTTT. Translation gives CASSFGQGRGWNTEAFF.